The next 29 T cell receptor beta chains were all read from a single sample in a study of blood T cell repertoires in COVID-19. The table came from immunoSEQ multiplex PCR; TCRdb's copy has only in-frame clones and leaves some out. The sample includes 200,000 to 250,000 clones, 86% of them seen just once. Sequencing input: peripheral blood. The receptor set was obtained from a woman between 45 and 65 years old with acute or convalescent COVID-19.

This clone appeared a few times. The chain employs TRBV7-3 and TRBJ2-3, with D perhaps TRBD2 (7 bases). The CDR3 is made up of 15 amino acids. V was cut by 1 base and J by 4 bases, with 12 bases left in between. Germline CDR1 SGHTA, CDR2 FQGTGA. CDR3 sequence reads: CASSLNGGHADTQYF. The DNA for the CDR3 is TGTGCCAGCAGCTTAAACGGGGGGCACGCAGATACGCAGTATTTT. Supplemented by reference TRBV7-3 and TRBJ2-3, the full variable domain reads GAGVSQTPSNKVTEKGKYVELRCDPISGHTALYWYRQSLGQGPEFLIYFQGTGAADDSGLPNDRFFAVRPEGSVSTLKIQRTERGDSAVYLCASSLNGGHADTQYFGPGTRLTVL.

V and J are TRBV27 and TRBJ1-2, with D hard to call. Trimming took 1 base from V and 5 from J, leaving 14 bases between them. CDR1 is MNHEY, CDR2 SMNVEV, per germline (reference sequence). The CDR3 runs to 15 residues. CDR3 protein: CASSLFPPGYYGYTF. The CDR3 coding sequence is TGTGCCAGCAGTTTATTCCCCCCCGGGTATTATGGCTACACCTTC.

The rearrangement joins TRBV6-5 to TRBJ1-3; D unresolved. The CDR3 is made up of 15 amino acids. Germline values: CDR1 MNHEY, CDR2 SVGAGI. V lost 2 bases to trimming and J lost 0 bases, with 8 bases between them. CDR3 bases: TGTGCCAGCAGTTACCTCGCTAGCTCTGGAAACACCATATATTTT. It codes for CASSYLASSGNTIYF.

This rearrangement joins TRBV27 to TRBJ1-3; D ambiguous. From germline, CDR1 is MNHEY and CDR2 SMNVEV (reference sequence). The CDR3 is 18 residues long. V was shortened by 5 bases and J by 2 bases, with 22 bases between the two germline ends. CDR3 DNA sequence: TGTGCCAGCAGTCCAATCCCGGAACGGAGCACTGCTGGAAACACCATATATTTT. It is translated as CASSPIPERSTAGNTIYF.

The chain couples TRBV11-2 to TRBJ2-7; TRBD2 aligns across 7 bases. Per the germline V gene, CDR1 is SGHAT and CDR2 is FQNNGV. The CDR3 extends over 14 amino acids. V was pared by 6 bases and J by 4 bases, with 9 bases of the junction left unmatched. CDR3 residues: CASRPRLAHYEQYF. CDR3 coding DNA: TGTGCCAGCAGACCGAGACTAGCACATTACGAGCAGTACTTC.

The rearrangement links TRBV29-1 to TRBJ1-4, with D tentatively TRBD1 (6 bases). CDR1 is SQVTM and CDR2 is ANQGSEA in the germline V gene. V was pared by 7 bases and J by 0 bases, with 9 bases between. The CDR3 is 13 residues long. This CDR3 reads CSAGQTTNEKLFF. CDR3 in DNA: TGCAGCGCCGGACAGACAACTAATGAAAAACTGTTTTTT.

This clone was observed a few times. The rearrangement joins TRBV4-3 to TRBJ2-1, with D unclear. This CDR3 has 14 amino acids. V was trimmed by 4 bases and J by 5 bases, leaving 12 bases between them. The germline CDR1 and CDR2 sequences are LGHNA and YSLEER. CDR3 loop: CASSLFLRDNEQFF. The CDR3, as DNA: TGCGCCAGCAGCCTCTTTCTTAGAGACAATGAGCAGTTCTTC.

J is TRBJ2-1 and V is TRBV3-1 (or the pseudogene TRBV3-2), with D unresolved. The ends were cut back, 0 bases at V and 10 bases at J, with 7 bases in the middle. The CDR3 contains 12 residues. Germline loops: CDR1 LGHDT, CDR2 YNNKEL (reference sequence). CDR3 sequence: CASSQDPVEQFF. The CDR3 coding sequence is TGTGCCAGCAGCCAAGATCCGGTAGAGCAGTTCTTC.

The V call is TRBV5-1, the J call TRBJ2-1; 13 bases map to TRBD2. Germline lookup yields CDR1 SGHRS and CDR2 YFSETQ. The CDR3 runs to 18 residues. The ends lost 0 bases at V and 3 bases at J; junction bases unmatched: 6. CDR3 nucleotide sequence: TGCGCCAGCAGCTTGGCCCGGACTAGCGGGGGCCTCTACAATGAGCAGTTCTTC. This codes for CASSLARTSGGLYNEQFF.

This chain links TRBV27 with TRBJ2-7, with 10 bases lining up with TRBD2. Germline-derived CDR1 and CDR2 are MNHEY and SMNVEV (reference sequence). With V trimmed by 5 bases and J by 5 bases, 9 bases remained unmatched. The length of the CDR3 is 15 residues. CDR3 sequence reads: CASSPLLAGTHEQYF. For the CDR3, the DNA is TGTGCCAGCAGTCCGTTACTAGCGGGGACCCACGAGCAGTACTTC.

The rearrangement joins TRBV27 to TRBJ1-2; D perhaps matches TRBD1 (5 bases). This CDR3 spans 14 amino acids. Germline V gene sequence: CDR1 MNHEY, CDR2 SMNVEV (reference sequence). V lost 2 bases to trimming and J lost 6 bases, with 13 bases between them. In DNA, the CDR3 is TGTGCCAGCAGTTTAGCGGGGGTAGCGGATGGCTACACCTTC. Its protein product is CASSLAGVADGYTF.

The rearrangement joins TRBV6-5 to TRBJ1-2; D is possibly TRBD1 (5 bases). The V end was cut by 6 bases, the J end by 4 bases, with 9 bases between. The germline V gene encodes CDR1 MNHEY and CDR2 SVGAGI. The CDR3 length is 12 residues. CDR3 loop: CASSRQIYGYTF. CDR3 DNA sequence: TGTGCCAGCAGCAGACAGATCTATGGCTACACCTTC.

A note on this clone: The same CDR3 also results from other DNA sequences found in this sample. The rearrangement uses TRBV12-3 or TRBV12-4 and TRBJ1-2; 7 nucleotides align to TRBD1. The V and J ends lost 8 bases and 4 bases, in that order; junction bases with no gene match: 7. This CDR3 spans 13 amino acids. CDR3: CASSPQGGYGYTF. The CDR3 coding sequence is TGTGCCAGCTCCCCCCAGGGGGGCTATGGCTACACCTTC.

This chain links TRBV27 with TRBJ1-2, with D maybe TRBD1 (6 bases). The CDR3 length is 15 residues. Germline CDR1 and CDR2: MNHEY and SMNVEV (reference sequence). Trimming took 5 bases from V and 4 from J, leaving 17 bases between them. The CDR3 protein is CASSPRGQSFYGYTF. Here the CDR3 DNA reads TGTGCCAGCAGTCCCCGTGGACAGTCGTTCTATGGCTACACCTTC.

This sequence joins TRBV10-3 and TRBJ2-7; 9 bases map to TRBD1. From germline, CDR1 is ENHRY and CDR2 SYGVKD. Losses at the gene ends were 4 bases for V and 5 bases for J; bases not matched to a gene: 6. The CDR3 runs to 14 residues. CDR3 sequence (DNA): TGTGCCATCAGTGGGGGACAGGGCGAGGACGAGCAGTACTTC. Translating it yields CAISGGQGEDEQYF.

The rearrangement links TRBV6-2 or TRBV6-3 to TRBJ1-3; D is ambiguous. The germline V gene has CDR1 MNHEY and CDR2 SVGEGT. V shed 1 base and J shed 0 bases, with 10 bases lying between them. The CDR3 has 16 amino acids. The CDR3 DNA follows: TGTGCCAGCAGTTACTACCGGGGAAGCTCTGGAAACACCATATATTTT. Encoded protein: CASSYYRGSSGNTIYF.

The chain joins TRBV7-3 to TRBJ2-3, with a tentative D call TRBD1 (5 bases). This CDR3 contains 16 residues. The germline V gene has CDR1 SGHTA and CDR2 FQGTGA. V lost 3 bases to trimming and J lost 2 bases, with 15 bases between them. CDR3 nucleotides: TGTGCCAGCAGCTTTGGGGCCAACTACCTCACAGATACGCAGTATTTT. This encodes CASSFGANYLTDTQYF.

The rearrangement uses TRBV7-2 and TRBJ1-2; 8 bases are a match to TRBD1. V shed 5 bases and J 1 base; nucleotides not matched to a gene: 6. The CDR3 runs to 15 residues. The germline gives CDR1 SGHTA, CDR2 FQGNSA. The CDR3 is CASSPRQGRNYGYTF. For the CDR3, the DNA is TGTGCCAGCAGCCCCCGACAGGGGCGTAACTATGGCTACACCTTC.

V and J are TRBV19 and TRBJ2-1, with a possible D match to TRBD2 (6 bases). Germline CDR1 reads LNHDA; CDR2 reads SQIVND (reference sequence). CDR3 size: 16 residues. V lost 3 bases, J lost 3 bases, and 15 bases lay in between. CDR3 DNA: TGTGCCAGTAGTATTGGGGGGACGCCGAACTACAATGAGCAGTTCTTC. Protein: CASSIGGTPNYNEQFF.

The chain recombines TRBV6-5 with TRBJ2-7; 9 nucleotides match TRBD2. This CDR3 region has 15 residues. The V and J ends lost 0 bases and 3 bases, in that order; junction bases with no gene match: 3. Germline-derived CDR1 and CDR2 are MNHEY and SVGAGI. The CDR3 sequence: CASSYSGSGGYEQYF. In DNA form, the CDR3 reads TGTGCCAGCAGTTACTCAGGTAGCGGGGGCTACGAGCAGTACTTC.

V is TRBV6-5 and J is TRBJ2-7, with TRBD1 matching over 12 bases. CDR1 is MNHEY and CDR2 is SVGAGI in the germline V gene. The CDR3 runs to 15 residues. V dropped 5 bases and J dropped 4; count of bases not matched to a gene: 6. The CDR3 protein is CASSPGTGGVYEQYF. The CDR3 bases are TGTGCCAGCAGTCCTGGGACAGGGGGCGTATACGAGCAGTACTTC.

Written as DNA, the CDR3 is TGTGCCAGCAGCTTAGGGGTGGGACTAGCGGGGGGACTCCAAGAGACCCAGTACTTC. It is translated as CASSLGVGLAGGLQETQYF. The V and J genes are TRBV7-6 and TRBJ2-5; 15 bases line up with TRBD2. Germline CDR1 is SGHVS and CDR2 is FNYEAQ. V dropped 1 base and J dropped 1; count of bases not matched to a gene: 7. This CDR3 is 19 amino acids long. Drawing the rest from reference TRBV7-6 and TRBJ2-5, the complete variable domain is GAGVSQSPRYKVTKRGQDVALRCDPISGHVSLYWYRQALGQGPEFLTYFNYEAQQDKSGLPNDRFSAERPEGSISTLTIQRTEQRDSAMYRCASSLGVGLAGGLQETQYFGPGTRLLVL.

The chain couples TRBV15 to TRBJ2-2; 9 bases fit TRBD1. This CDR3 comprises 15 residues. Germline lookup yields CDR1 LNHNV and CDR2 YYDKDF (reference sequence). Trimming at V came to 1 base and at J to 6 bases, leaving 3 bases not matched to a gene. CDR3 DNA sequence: TGTGCCACCAGCAGAGCCGGGACAGGGTCCGGGGAGCTGTTTTTT. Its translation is CATSRAGTGSGELFF.

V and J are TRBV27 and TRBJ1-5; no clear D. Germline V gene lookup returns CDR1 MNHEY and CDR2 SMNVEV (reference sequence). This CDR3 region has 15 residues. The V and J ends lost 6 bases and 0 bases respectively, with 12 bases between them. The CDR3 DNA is TGTGCCAGCAGCCGGGTGGGTATTAGCAATCAGCCCCAGCATTTT. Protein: CASSRVGISNQPQHF.

Written as DNA, the CDR3 is TGCGCCAGCAGCCCACATCTATCCAGGTCTATAACAGATACGCAGTATTTT. This sequence encodes CASSPHLSRSITDTQYF. The chain carries TRBV5-1 and TRBJ2-3; D unclear. The ends were cut back, 4 bases at V and 3 bases at J, with 21 bases in the middle. The germline V gene encodes CDR1 SGHRS and CDR2 YFSETQ. The CDR3 length is 17 residues.

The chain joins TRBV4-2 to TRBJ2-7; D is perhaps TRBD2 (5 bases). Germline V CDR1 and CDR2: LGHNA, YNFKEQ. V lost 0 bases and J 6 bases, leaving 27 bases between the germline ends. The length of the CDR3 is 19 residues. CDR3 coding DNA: TGTGCCAGCAGCCAAGAAACTCATTGGTCGGGGAAAGAGGTCAGCGAGCAGTACTTC. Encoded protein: CASSQETHWSGKEVSEQYF.

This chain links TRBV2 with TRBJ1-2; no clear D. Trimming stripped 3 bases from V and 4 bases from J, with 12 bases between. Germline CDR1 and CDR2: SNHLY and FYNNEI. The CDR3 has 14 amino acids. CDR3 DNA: TGTGCCAGCAGTGACAAAACAGTACTCTATGGCTACACCTTC. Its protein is CASSDKTVLYGYTF. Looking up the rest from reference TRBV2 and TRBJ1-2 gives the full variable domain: EPEVTQTPSHQVTQMGQEVILRCVPISNHLYFYWYRQILGQKVEFLVSFYNNEISEKSEIFDDQFSVERPDGSNFTLKIRSTKLEDSAMYFCASSDKTVLYGYTFGSGTRLTVV.

The CDR3 region is CASSSPDWARETQYF. CDR3 nucleotide sequence: TGTGCCAGCAGTTCCCCGGACTGGGCCCGGGAGACCCAGTACTTC. This chain joins TRBV6-2 or TRBV6-3 and TRBJ2-5; a possible D gene is TRBD2 (5 bases). V gave up 4 bases and J gave up 5 bases, with 17 bases separating them. This CDR3 is 15 amino acids long. CDR1 is MNHEY and CDR2 is SVGEGT in the germline V gene.

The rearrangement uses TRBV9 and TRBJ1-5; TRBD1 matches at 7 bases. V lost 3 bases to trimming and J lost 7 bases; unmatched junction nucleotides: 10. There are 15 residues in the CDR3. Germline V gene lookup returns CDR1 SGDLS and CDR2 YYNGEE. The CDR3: CASSGQGDDRQPQHF. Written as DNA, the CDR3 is TGTGCCAGCAGCGGGCAGGGGGACGACCGACAGCCCCAGCATTTT.